The present TCR beta chain was sequenced within a study of CD8 T cells in ankylosing spondylitis. The J segment lost 0 bases and the V segment lost 8 bases, leaving 6 bases of the junction unmatched. There are 14 residues in the CDR3. Per the germline V gene, CDR1 is DFQATT and CDR2 is SNEGSKA (reference sequence). A remark on this clonotype: As yet, its antigen is unknown.

Study outcomes and limitations: Characteristic of ankylosing spondylitis blood, it appeared, was a TCR beta motif comprising about 8 highly homologous variants. Researchers reportedly found disease-linked clones significantly enriched in matched ankylosing spondylitis synovial fluid.

Using its own MiXCR run on the 5' RACE reads, TCRdb lists one record per CDR3 protein. Seen here are 750,000 to 850,000 distinct CDR3 sequences, approximately 12% observed once, and the top ten hold about 0.49%. The chain employs TRBV20-1 and TRBJ2-3; 9 bases align to TRBD2. Sequenced input: blood, either unsorted or a sorted T cell fraction (not recorded which). The source of this sequence is a male donor with ankylosing spondylitis. DNA for the CDR3: TGCAGTCCTATAACTAGCGGGAGCACAGATACGCAGTATTTT. This encodes CSPITSGSTDTQYF.